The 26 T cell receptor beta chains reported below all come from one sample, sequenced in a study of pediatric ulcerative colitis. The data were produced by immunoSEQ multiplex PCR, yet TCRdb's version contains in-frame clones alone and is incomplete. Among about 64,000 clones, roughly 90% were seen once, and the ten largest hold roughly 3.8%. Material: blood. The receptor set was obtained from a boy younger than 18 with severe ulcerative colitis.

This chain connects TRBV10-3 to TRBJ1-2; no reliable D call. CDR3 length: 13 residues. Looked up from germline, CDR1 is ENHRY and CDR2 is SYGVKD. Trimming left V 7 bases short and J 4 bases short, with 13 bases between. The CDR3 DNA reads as TGTGCCATCAAAGGGATAGGAAGCTATGGCTACACCTTC. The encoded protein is CAIKGIGSYGYTF.

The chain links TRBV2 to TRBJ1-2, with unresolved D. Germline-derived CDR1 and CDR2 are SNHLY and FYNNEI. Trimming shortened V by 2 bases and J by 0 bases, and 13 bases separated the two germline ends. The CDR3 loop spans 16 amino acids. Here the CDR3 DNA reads TGTGCCAGCAGTGAATATGAGGTTCCGTCTAACTATGGCTACACCTTC. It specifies CASSEYEVPSNYGYTF.

The CDR3 sequence: CASSLVSRGRAIDTQYF. The CDR3 DNA follows: TGTGCCAGCAGCTTAGTTAGTCGGGGGAGGGCCATCGATACGCAGTATTTT. The chain uses TRBV7-6 and TRBJ2-3; TRBD2 agrees at 7 bases. This CDR3 contains 17 residues. Unmatched junction bases numbered 13, after V lost 1 base and J lost 6 bases. Per the germline V gene, CDR1 is SGHVS and CDR2 is FNYEAQ.

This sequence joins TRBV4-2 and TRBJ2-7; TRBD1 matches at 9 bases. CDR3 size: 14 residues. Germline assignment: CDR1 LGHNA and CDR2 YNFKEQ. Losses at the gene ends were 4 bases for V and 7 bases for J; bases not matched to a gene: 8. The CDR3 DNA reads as TGTGCCAGCAGCCCATCACTGACAGGGGGAGAGCAGTACTTC. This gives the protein CASSPSLTGGEQYF.

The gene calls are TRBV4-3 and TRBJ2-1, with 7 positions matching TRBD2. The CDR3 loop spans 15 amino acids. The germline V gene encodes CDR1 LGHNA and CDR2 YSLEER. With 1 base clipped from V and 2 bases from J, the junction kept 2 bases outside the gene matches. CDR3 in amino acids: CASSQGSGAYNEQFF. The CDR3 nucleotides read TGCGCCAGCAGCCAAGGGAGCGGGGCCTACAATGAGCAGTTCTTC.

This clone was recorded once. The CDR3 loop is CASSKEAGRAYEQYF. In DNA, the CDR3 is TGTGCCAGCAGTAAGGAAGCGGGGAGAGCCTACGAGCAGTACTTC. This rearrangement joins TRBV2 to TRBJ2-7, with TRBD2 matching over 7 bases. Trimming cost V 5 bases and J 2 bases; bases outside gene matches: 9. In germline, CDR1 is SNHLY, CDR2 FYNNEI. The CDR3 spans 15 residues.

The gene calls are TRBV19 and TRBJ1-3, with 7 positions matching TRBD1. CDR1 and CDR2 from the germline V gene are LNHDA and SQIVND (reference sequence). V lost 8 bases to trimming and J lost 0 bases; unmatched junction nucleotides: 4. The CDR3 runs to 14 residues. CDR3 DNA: TGTGCCAGTTCCTCAGGGGGCTCTGGAAACACCATATATTTT. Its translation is CASSSGGSGNTIYF.

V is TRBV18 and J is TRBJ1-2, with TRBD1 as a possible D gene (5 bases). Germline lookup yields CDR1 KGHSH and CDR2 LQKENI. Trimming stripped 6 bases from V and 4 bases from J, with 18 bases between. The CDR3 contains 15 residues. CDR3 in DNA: TGTGCCAGCTCGGACGCCGGGACGGAGATCTATGGCTACACCTTC. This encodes CASSDAGTEIYGYTF.

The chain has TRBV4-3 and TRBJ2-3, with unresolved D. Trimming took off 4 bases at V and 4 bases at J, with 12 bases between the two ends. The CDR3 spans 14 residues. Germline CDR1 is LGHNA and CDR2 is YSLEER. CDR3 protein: CASSPDTASDTQYF. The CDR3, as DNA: TGCGCCAGCAGCCCCGACACAGCCTCAGATACGCAGTATTTT.

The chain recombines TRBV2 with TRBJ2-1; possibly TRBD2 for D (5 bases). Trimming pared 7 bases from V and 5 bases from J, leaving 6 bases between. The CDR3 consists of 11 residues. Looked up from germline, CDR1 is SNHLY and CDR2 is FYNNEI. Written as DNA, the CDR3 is TGTGCCAGCACGGGAAACAATGAGCAGTTCTTC. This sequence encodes CASTGNNEQFF.

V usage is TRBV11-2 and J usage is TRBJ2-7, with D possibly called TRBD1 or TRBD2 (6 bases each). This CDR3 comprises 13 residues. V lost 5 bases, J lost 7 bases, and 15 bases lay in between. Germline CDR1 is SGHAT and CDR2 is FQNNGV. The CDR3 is CASSRGGQGEQYF. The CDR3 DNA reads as TGTGCCAGCAGCCGTGGGGGGCAGGGAGAGCAGTACTTC.

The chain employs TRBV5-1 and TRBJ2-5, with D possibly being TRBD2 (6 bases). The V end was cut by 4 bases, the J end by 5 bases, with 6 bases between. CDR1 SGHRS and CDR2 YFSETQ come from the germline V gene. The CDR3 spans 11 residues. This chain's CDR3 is CASSRGETQYF. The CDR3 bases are TGCGCCAGCAGCCGGGGGGAGACCCAGTACTTC.

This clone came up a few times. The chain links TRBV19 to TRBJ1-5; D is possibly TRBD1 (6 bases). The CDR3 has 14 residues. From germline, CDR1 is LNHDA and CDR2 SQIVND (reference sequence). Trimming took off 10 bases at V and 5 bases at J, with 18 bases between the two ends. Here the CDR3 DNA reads TGTGCCACTGAAGGGGGAACTGGGCATCAGCCCCAGCATTTT. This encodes CATEGGTGHQPQHF.

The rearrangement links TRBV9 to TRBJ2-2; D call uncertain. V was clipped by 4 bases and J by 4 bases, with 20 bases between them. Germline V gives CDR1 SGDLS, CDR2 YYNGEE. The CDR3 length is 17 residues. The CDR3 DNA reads TGTGCCAGCAGCCCCCGCATGGCGGACCCCGGCACCGGGGAGCTGTTTTTT. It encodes CASSPRMADPGTGELFF. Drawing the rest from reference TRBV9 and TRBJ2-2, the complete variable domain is DSGVTQTPKHLITATGQRVTLRCSPRSGDLSVYWYQQSLDQGLQFLIQYYNGEERAKGNILERFSAQQFPDLHSELNLSSLELGDSALYFCASSPRMADPGTGELFFGEGSRLTVL.

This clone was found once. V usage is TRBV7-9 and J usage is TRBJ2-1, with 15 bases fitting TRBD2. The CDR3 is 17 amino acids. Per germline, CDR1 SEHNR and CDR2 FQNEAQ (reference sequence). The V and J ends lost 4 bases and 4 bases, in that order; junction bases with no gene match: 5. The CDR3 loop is CASSSGLAGGLYNEQFF. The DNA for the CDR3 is TGTGCCAGCAGCTCGGGACTAGCGGGAGGACTTTACAATGAGCAGTTCTTC. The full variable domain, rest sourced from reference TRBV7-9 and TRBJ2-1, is DTGVSQNPRHKITKRGQNVTFRCDPISEHNRLYWYRQTLGQGPEFLTYFQNEAQLEKSRLLSDRFSAERPKGSFSTLEIQRTEQGDSAMYLCASSSGLAGGLYNEQFFGPGTRLTVL.

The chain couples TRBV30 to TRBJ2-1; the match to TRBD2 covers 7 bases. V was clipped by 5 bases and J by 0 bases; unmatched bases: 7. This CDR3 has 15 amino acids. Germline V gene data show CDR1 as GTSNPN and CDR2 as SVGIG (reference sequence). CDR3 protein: CAWDAGGGSYNEQFF. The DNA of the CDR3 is TGTGCCTGGGACGCGGGCGGGGGCTCCTACAATGAGCAGTTCTTC.

For the CDR3, the DNA is TGCGCCAGCAGCCCGACAGGGACAGGCGAGCAGTACTTC. It codes for CASSPTGTGEQYF. The genes are TRBV5-1 and TRBJ2-7; 8 bases map to TRBD1. This CDR3 spans 13 amino acids. V gave up 4 bases and J gave up 6 bases; unmatched junction bases: 6. CDR1 is SGHRS and CDR2 is YFSETQ in the germline V gene.

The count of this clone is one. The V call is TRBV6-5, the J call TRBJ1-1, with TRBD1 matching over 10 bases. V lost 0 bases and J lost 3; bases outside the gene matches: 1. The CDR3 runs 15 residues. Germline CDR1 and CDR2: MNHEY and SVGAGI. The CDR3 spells CASSYSGTGDTEAFF. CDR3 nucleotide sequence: TGTGCCAGCAGTTACTCCGGGACAGGGGACACTGAAGCTTTCTTT.

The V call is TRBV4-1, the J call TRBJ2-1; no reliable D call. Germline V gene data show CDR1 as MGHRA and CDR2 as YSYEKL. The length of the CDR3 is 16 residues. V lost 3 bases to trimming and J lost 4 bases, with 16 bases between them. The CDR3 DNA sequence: TGCGCCAGCAGCCAGTTGGATTTGACCACATACAATGAGCAGTTCTTC. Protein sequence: CASSQLDLTTYNEQFF.

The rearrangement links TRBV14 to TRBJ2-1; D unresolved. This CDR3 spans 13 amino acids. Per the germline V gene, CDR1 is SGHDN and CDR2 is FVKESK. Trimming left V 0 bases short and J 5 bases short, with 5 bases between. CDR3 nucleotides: TGTGCCAGCAGCCAAGATCCCCACAATGAGCAGTTCTTC. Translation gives CASSQDPHNEQFF.

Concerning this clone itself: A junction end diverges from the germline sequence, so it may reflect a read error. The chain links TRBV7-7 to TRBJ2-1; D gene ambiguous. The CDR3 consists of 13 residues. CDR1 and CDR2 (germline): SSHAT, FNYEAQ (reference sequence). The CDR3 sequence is CASSTTQYNEQFF. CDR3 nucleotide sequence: TGTGCTAGCAGCACGACCCAATACAATGAGCAGTTCTTC.

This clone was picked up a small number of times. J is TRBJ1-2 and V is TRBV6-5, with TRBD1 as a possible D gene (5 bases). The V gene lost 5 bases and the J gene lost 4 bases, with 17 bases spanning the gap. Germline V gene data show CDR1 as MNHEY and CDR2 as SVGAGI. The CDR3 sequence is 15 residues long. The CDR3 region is CASSTPDGTPYGYTF. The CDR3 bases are TGTGCCAGCAGTACCCCCGACGGGACTCCCTATGGCTACACCTTC.

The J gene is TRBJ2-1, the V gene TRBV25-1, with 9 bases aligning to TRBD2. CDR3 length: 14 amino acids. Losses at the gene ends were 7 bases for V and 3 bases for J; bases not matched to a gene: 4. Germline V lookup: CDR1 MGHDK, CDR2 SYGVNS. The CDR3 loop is CASNLAGIYNEQFF. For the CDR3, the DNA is TGTGCCAGCAACCTAGCGGGAATCTACAATGAGCAGTTCTTC.

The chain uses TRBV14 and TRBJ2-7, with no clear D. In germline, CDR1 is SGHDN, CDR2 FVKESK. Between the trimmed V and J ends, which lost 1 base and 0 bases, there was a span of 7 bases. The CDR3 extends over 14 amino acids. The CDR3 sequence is CASSQGRVSYEQYF. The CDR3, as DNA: TGTGCCAGCAGCCAAGGAAGAGTCTCCTACGAGCAGTACTTC.

The CDR3 loop reads CAISVGGANNEQFF. The CDR3 DNA reads as TGTGCCATCAGTGTTGGGGGAGCCAACAATGAGCAGTTCTTC. The gene calls are TRBV10-3 and TRBJ2-1; D assignment may be TRBD1 or TRBD2 (5 bases each). V lost 4 bases and J lost 5, with 12 bases in between. The CDR3 spans 14 residues. The germline V gene has CDR1 ENHRY and CDR2 SYGVKD.

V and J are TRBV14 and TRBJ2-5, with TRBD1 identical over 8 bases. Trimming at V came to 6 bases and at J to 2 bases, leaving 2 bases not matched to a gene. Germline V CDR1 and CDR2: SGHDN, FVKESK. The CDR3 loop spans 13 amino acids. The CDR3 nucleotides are TGTGCCAGCAGGAGGACAGGGCAAGAGACCCAGTACTTC. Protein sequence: CASRRTGQETQYF. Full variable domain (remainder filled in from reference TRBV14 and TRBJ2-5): EAGVTQFPSHSVIEKGQTVTLRCDPISGHDNLYWYRRVMGKEIKFLLHFVKESKQDESGMPNNRFLAERTGGTYSTLKVQPAELEDSGVYFCASRRTGQETQYFGPGTRLLVL.